This T cell receptor beta chain appears in the sequencing data of a study of shared clonotypes between healthy human individuals. The team ran DNA from unsorted PBMCs on ten immunoSEQ deep assay plates for sequencing. Measured with immunoSEQ multiplex PCR; TCRdb has only the in-frame clones, and not every one. The sample has about half a million clones, around four fifths seen once. Germline assignment: CDR1 SGHNT and CDR2 YYREEE (reference sequence). The CDR3 loop spans 15 amino acids. V gave up 4 bases and J gave up 3 bases; unmatched junction bases: 7. This TCR came from a woman in her thirties or forties in good health. Some clones in this sample may be carry-over from other donors' samples. Sequenced sample: PBMCs. The rearrangement links TRBV5-4 to TRBJ2-5, with 9 bases aligning to TRBD2. The CDR3: CASSLRGLAEETQYF. The CDR3 region has the DNA TGTGCCAGCAGCCTGAGGGGACTAGCAGAAGAGACCCAGTACTTC.